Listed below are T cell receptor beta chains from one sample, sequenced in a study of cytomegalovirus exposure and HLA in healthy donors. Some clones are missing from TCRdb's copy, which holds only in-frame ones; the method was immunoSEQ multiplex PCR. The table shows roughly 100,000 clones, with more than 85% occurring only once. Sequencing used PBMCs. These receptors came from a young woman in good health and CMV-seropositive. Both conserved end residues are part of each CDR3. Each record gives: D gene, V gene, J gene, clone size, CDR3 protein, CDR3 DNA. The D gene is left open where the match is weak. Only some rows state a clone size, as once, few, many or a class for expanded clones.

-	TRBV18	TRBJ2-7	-	CASSLGRAPDEQYF	TGTGCCAGCTCACTGGGCAGGGCCCCAGACGAGCAGTACTTC
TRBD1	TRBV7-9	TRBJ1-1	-	CASRNNRGNTEAFF	TGTGCCAGCAGGAACAACAGGGGGAACACTGAAGCTTTCTTT
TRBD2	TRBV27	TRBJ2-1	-	CASGREGLYTEQFF	TGTGCCAGCGGGCGGGAGGGCCTTTATACTGAGCAGTTCTTC
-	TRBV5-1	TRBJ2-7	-	CASSLKEGVTHEQYF	TGCGCCAGCAGCTTAAAGGAGGGAGTCACCCACGAGCAGTACTTC
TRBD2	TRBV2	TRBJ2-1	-	CASRGTSFIPYNEQFF	TGTGCCAGCAGGGGGACTAGTTTTATCCCCTACAATGAGCAGTTCTTC
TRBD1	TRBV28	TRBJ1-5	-	CASSFFTLRQGMRHF	TGTGCCAGCAGTTTTTTCACGCTTAGACAGGGCATGAGGCATTTT
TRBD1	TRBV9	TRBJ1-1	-	CASSSGTGNTEAFF	TGTGCCAGCAGCTCTGGGACAGGCAACACTGAAGCTTTCTTT
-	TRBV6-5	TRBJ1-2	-	CASVNRASGYTF	TGTGCCAGCGTGAACAGGGCATCCGGCTACACCTTC
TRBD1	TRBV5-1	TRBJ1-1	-	CASSPGQGASTEAFF	TGCGCCAGCAGCCCGGGACAGGGGGCTAGCACTGAAGCTTTCTTT
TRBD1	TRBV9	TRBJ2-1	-	CASSTLDRGEQFF	TGTGCCAGCAGCACCCTGGACAGGGGCGAGCAGTTCTTC
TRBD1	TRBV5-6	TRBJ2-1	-	CASSVDRGVSAYNEQFF	TGTGCCAGCAGCGTGGACAGGGGAGTGTCTGCATACAATGAGCAGTTCTTC
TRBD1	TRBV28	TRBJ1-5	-	CASSLGQRNQPQHF	TGTGCCAGCAGTTTGGGACAGCGCAATCAGCCCCAGCATTTT
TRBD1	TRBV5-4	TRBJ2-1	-	CASSGRTGGEGYNEQFF	TGTGCCAGCAGCGGACGGACAGGGGGAGAGGGATACAATGAGCAGTTCTTC
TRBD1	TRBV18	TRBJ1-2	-	CASSPPAGQGGYGYTF	TGTGCCAGCTCACCCCCGGCGGGACAGGGTGGCTATGGCTACACCTTC
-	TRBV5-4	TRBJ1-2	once	CASSLQAYGYTF	TGTGCCAGCAGCCTTCAGGCCTATGGCTACACCTTC
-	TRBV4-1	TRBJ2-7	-	CASSQDIRPPGEQYF	TGCGCCAGCAGCCAAGATATCCGCCCTCCGGGCGAGCAGTACTTC
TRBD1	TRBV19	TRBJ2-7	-	CASSGGGGYYEQYF	TGTGCCAGTTCAGGGGGCGGCGGATACTACGAGCAGTACTTC
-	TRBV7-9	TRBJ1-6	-	CASSLSGSSPLHF	TGTGCCAGCAGCTTAAGTGGGAGTTCACCCCTCCACTTT
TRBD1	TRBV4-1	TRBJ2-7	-	CASSQAGGYSYEQYF	TGCGCCAGCAGCCAAGCAGGGGGCTACTCCTACGAGCAGTACTTC
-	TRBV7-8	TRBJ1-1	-	CASSPDYGSNTEAFF	TGTGCCAGCAGCCCTGACTACGGATCGAACACTGAAGCTTTCTTT
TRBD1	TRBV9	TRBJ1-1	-	CASSNRGQGVTEAFF	TGTGCCAGCAGCAACCGGGGACAGGGAGTCACTGAAGCTTTCTTT
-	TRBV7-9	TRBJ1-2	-	CASSLLGGYGYTF	TGTGCCAGCAGCTTATTAGGGGGCTATGGCTACACCTTC
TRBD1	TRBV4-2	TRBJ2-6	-	CASSPKGQPSGANVLTF	TGTGCCAGCAGCCCCAAGGGACAGCCCTCTGGGGCCAACGTCCTGACTTTC